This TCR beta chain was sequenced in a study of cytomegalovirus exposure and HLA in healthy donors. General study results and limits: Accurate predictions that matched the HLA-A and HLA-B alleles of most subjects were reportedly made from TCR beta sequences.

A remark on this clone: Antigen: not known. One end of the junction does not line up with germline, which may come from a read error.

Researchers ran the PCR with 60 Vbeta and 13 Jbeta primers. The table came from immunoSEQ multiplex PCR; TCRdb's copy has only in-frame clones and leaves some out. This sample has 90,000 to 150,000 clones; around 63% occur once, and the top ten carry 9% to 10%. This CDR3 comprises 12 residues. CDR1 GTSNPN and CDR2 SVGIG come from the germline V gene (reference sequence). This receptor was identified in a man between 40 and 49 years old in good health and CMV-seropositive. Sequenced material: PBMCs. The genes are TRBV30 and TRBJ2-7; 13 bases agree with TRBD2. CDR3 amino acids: CAWGTSGISLLF. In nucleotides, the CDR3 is TGTGCCTGGGGGACTAGCGGGATTTCCCTTCTCTTC.